The entry below gives a single T cell receptor beta chain sequence along with its context. The entry originates in a study of Ad26.COV2.S vaccination and SARS-CoV-2 variants. The CDR3 runs 14 residues. Germline V gene lookup returns CDR1 GTSNPN and CDR2 SVGIG (reference sequence). The germline V and J ends were trimmed by 4 bases and 4 bases, with 14 bases remaining between them. Sequenced by immunoSEQ multiplex PCR; TCRdb stores in-frame clones only, minus some. The top ten clones hold approximately 1.9% of a sample with some 390,000 clones, about nine tenths of them seen once. As for treatment: around 19 received Ad26.COV2.S at low or high dose, single or two shots; roughly 5 received placebo; per-sample allocation not given. The investigators took samples on day 63 after the first vaccine or placebo injection.

The chain links TRBV30 to TRBJ2-1, with D tentatively TRBD1 or TRBD2 (6 bases each). This material consisted of peripheral blood, taken in a trial of Ad26.COV2.S vaccine versus placebo. This TCR came from a person aged 18 to 59 who received the Ad26.COV2.S COVID-19 vaccine or a placebo. The DNA for the CDR3 is TGTGCCTGGACCTTGGAGGGGGGTTACAATGAGCAGTTCTTC. Encoded protein: CAWTLEGGYNEQFF.